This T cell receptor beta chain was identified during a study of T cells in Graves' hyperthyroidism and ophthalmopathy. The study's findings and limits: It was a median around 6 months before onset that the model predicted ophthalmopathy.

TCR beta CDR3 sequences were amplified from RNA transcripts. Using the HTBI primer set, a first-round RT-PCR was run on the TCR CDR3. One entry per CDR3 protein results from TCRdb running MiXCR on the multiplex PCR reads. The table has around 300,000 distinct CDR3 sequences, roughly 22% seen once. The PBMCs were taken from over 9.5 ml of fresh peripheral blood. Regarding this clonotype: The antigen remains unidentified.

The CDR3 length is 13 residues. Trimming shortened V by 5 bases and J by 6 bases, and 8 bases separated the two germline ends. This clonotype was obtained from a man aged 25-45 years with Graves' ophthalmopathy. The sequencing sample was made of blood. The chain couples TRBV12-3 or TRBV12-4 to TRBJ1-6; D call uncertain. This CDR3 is CASSPGINSPLHF. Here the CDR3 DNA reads TGTGCCAGCAGTCCAGGAATTAATTCACCCCTCCACTTT.